A selection of T cell receptor beta chains follows, all from one sample in a study of shared clonotypes between healthy human individuals. The table came from immunoSEQ multiplex PCR; TCRdb's copy has only in-frame clones and leaves some out. The table has some 2,000,000 clones, roughly 94% seen once. Sequencing was performed on naive CD4+ T cells sorted from blood. The receptors derive from a young man in good health. The CDR3 runs from the conserved cysteine through the conserved F or W. The D gene is left open where the match is weak. A row's size may be missing; if present it is once, few, many or a size class.

j_call | d_call | clone_size | v_call | cdr3_nt | cdr3_aa
TRBJ2-7 | NA | NA | TRBV5-1 | TGCGCCAGCAGCTTGGAAGGGACCCCCTACGAGCAGTACTTC | CASSLEGTPYEQYF
TRBJ2-7 | NA | once | TRBV27 | TGTGCCAGCAGTCCCCGCGAGGGCGAGCAGTACTTC | CASSPREGEQYF
TRBJ1-2 | TRBD1 | NA | TRBV5-1 | TGCGCCAGCAGCCCACGACAGGGGGCGTACATCCCGTATGGCTACACCTTC | CASSPRQGAYIPYGYTF
TRBJ2-1 | TRBD1 | NA | TRBV6-5 | TGTGCCAGCAGTTACTCCTTTAGGACAGGGTTCGATGAGCAGTTCTTC | CASSYSFRTGFDEQFF
TRBJ2-7 | TRBD1 | few | TRBV2 | TGTGCCAGCAGTAGGACAGGCTACGAGCAGTACTTC | CASSRTGYEQYF
TRBJ2-3 | TRBD2 | NA | TRBV10-1 | TGCGCCAGCAGCTCCGGGACTAGGTTGGATACGCAGTATTTT | CASSSGTRLDTQYF
TRBJ2-5 | NA | NA | TRBV18 | TGTGCCAGCTCACCCCCGACAGGGAGGGAGACCCAGTACTTC | CASSPPTGRETQYF
TRBJ2-3 | TRBD2 | NA | TRBV4-3 | TGCGCCAGCAGCCAAGGCGGGAGGGAGACAGATACGCAGTATTTT | CASSQGGRETDTQYF
TRBJ2-2 | TRBD2 | NA | TRBV30 | TGTGCCTGGAGTGCATCCAGGACTAGCGGGAGGGGGACCGGGGAGCTGTTTTTT | CAWSASRTSGRGTGELFF
TRBJ1-4 | NA | once | TRBV5-1 | TGCGCCAGCAAGCGGTCGGATGGTGCAGATGAAAAACTGTTTTTT | CASKRSDGADEKLFF
TRBJ2-1 | TRBD1 | NA | TRBV19 | TGTGCCAGTAGTAAAGCGACAGGGGGCTACAATGAGCAGTTCTTC | CASSKATGGYNEQFF
TRBJ2-7 | NA | NA | TRBV18 | TGTGCCAGCTCACCGAGGGGGTACGAGCAGTACTTC | CASSPRGYEQYF
TRBJ2-3 | NA | NA | TRBV27 | TGTGCCAGCAGTTTCCGACCGGGGATCACAGATACGCAGTATTTT | CASSFRPGITDTQYF
TRBJ2-7 | NA | NA | TRBV30 | TGTGCCTGGAGTGTACATGGGGTGTTCCGGGACTCCGTTCGGGACGAGCAGTACTTC | CAWSVHGVFRDSVRDEQYF
TRBJ2-7 | NA | once | TRBV30 | TGTGCCTGGAGTCCGGCGGCTCGGTTGCAGTACTTC | CAWSPAARLQYF
TRBJ2-2 | TRBD2 | NA | TRBV2 | TGTGCCAGCAGTGAAATGTGGGAGGGCCTCGGGGAGCTGTTTTTT | CASSEMWEGLGELFF